Given below is one T cell receptor (beta chain) in context. The V and J ends lost 1 base and 1 base respectively, with 5 bases between them. The CDR3 consists of 12 residues. Germline assignment: CDR1 DFQATT and CDR2 SNEGSKA (reference sequence). With a J-beta primer mix and a sample-barcoded 5' primer, a second PCR ran 7 to 11 cycles. TCRdb called the 5' RACE reads again in MiXCR, with one record for every CDR3 protein. The sample consists of about a million distinct CDR3 sequences, around 49% of them appearing once. The source of the sample is a study of blood T cells in healthy people across ages. Sequencing was performed on blood. The source of this sequence is a man in his thirties or forties in good health. This rearrangement joins TRBV20-1 to TRBJ2-7; the D is unclear. CDR3 nucleotide sequence: TGCAGTGCTAGAGGGGTTTCCTACGAGCAGTACTTC. Encoded protein: CSARGVSYEQYF.